This T cell receptor (beta chain) was found in a study of T cells expressing NK-cell markers. Study overall: Beta-chain profiling covered CD3+CD56+NKG2C+, CD3+CD56+NKG2C- and CD3+CD56-NKG2C+ sorted subsets.

The length of the CDR3 is 13 residues. With UMIs, 5'RACE template switching was used to make TCR beta cDNA. TCRdb reanalyzed the 5' RACE reads, giving one entry per CDR3 protein sequence and no DNA. Here the sample table reports 200,000 to 300,000 distinct CDR3 sequences. Sequenced input: blood T cells: a sorted CD56 or NKG2C T cell subset, CD4+ or CD8+ T cells, or bulk PBMC T cells (not recorded which). The V gene is TRBV12-3 or TRBV12-4, the J gene TRBJ1-1. The TCR sequence derives from a man younger than 30 in good health. The CDR3 protein is CASRRYLNTEAFF.